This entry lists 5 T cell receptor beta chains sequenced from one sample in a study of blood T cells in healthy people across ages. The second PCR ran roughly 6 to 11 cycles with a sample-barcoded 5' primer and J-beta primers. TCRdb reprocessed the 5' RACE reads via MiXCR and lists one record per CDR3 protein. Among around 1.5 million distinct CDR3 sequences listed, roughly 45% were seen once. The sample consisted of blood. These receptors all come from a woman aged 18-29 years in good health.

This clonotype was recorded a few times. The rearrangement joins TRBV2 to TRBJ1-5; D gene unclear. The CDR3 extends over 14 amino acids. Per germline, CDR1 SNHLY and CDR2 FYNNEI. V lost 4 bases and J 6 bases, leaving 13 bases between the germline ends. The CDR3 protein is CASSGVEVGQPQHF. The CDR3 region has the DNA TGTGCCAGCAGTGGGGTAGAGGTCGGTCAGCCCCAGCATTTT.

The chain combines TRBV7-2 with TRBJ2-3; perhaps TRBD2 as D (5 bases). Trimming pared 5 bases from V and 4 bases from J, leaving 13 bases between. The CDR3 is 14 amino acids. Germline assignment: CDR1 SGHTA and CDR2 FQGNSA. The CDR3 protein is CASSDEGRADTQYF. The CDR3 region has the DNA TGTGCCAGCAGCGACGAGGGCCGGGCAGATACGCAGTATTTT. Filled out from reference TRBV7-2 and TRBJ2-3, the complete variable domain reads GAGVSQSPSNKVTEKGKDVELRCDPISGHTALYWYRQSLGQGLEFLIYFQGNSAPDKSGLPSDRFSAERTGGSVSTLTIQRTQQEDSAVYLCASSDEGRADTQYFGPGTRLTVL.

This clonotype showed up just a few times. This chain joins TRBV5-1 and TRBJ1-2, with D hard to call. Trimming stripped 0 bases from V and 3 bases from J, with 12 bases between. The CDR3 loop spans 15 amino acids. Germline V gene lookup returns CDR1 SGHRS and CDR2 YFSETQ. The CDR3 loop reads CASSLAGMVDYGYTF. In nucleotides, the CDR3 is TGCGCCAGCAGCTTGGCGGGGATGGTCGACTATGGCTACACCTTC. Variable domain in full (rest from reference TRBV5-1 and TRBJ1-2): KAGVTQTPRYLIKTRGQQVTLSCSPISGHRSVSWYQQTPGQGLQFLFEYFSETQRNKGNFPGRFSGRQFSNSRSEMNVSTLELGDSALYLCASSLAGMVDYGYTFGSGTRLTVV.

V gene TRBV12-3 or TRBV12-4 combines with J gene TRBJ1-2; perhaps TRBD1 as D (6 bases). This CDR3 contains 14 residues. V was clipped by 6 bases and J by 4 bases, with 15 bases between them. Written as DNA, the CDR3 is TGTGCCAGCAGGCCGACAGGACCCGGCTATGGCTACACCTTC. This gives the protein CASRPTGPGYGYTF.

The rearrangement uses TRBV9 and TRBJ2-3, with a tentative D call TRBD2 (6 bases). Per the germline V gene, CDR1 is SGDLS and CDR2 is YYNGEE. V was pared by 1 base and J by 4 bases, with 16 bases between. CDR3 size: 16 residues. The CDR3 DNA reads TGTGCCAGCAGCGTAATGCCGGGGCCGGGAGCAGATACGCAGTATTTT. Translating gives CASSVMPGPGADTQYF.